This paragraph reports one T cell receptor (beta chain). The data were obtained in a study of human T cells and chemical hapten exposure. Losses at the gene ends were 5 bases for V and 2 bases for J; bases not matched to a gene: 3. The CDR3 totals 12 residues. Germline V CDR1 and CDR2: SQVTM, ANQGSEA. The time point is: patch test 3, about 24 weeks after DPC sensitization. The sample's treatment: therapeutic diphenylcyclopropenone sensitization with weekly scalp DPC. One entry per CDR3 protein results from TCRdb running MiXCR on the RACE reads. The data contain 150,000 to 200,000 distinct CDR3 sequences, 24% of them singletons.

The gene calls are TRBV29-1 and TRBJ2-7; TRBD1 aligns across 7 bases. This TCR was recovered from a woman in her thirties or forties with alopecia areata. Some clones in this sample may be carry-over from other donors' samples. Sequencing was performed on whole blood, taken in connection with sensitization to the hapten diphenylcyclopropenone (DPC). The CDR3 loop reads CSVRDSPYEQYF. In DNA form, the CDR3 reads TGCAGCGTTAGGGACAGTCCCTACGAGCAGTACTTC.